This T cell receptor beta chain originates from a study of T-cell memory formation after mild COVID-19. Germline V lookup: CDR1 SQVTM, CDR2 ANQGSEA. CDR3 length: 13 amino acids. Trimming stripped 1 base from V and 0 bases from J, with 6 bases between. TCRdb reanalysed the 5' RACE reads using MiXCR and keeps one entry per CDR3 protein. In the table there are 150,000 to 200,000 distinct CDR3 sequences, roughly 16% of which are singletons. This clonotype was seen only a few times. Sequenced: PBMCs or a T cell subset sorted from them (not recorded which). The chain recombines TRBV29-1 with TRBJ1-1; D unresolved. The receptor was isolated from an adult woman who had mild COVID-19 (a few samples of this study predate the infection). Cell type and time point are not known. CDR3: CSVEGRLNTEAFF. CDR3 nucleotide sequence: TGCAGCGTTGAAGGCAGGTTGAACACTGAAGCTTTCTTT.